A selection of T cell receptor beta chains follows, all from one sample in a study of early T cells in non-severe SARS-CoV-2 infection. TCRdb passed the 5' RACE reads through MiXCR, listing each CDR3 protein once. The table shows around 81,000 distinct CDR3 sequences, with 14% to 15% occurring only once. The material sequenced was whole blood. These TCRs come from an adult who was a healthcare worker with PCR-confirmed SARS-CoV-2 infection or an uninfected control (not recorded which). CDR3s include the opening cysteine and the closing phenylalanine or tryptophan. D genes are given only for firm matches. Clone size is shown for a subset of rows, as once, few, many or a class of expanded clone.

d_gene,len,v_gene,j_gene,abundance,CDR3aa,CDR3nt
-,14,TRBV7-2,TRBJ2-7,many,CASSSNRVSWEQYF,TGTGCCAGCAGCTCAAACAGGGTTTCCTGGGAGCAGTACTTC
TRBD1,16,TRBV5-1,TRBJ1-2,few,CASSLTTGTGPYGYTF,TGCGCCAGCAGCCTAACCACCGGGACAGGGCCCTATGGCTACACCTTC
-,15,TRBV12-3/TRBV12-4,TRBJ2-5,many,CASSRLGPPQETQYF,TGTGCCAGCAGCCGTCTAGGGCCACCTCAAGAGACCCAGTACTTC
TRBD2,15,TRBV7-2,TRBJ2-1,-,CASSSSGGGYNEQFF,TGTGCCAGCAGCTCCAGCGGCGGGGGGTACAATGAGCAGTTCTTC
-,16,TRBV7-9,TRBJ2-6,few,CASTRYSGSGANVLTF,TGTGCCAGCACCCGATATTCGGGCTCTGGGGCCAACGTCCTGACTTTC
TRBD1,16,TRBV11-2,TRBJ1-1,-,CASSLDRGRVNTEAFF,TGTGCCAGCAGCCTGGACAGGGGGCGAGTGAACACTGAAGCTTTCTTT
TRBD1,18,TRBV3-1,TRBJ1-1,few,CASSRVLGTGGRNTEAFF,TGTGCCAGCAGCCGAGTACTGGGGACAGGGGGAAGGAACACTGAAGCTTTCTTT
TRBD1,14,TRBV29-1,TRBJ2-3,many,CSVETGQGADTQYF,TGCAGCGTTGAAACGGGACAGGGGGCAGATACGCAGTATTTT
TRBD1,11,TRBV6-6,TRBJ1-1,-,CASRDRNEAFF,TGTGCCAGCAGGGACAGGAATGAAGCTTTCTTT
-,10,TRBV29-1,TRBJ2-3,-,CSVDENTQYF,TGCAGCGTAGACGAAAATACGCAGTATTTT
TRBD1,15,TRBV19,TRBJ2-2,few,CASNPDRAYTGELFF,TGTGCCAGTAACCCCGACAGGGCCTACACCGGGGAGCTGTTTTTT
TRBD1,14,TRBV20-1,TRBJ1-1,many,CSALRTGMNTEAFF,TGCAGTGCTCTCCGGACAGGGATGAACACTGAAGCTTTCTTT
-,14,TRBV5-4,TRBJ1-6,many,CATSGGTGNSPLHF,TGTGCCACATCCGGGGGTACGGGGAATTCACCCCTCCACTTT
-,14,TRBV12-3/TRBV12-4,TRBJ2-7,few,CASSLSPASYEQYF,TGTGCCAGCAGTTTGAGTCCGGCGTCCTACGAGCAGTACTTC
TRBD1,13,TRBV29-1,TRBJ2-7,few,CSVTGTGAYEQYF,TGCAGCGTCACCGGGACAGGGGCCTACGAGCAGTACTTC
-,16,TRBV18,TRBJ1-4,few,CASSPLSGPANEKLFF,TGTGCCAGCTCACCACTTTCAGGTCCGGCTAATGAAAAACTGTTTTTT
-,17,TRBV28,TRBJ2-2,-,CASSLWPHRVNTGELFF,TGTGCCAGCAGTTTATGGCCACACAGAGTAAACACCGGGGAGCTGTTTTTT
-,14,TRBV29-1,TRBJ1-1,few,CSVGGAGKNTEAFF,TGCAGCGTTGGTGGGGCAGGGAAGAACACTGAAGCTTTCTTT
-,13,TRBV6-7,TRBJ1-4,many,CASSYHKGRELFF,TGTGCCAGCAGTTACCATAAGGGGCGAGAACTGTTTTTT
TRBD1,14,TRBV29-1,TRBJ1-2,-,CSVGGTAPNYGYTF,TGCAGCGTCGGCGGGACAGCCCCTAACTATGGCTACACCTTC
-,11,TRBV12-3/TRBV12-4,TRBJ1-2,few,CASSFSGGYTF,TGTGCCAGCAGTTTTTCCGGTGGCTACACCTTC
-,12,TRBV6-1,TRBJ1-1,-,CASSSLTAEAFF,TGTGCCAGCAGTTCCCTGACCGCTGAAGCTTTCTTT
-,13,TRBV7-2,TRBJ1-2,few,CASSLDAYGGYTF,TGTGCCAGCAGCTTAGATGCCTACGGTGGCTACACCTTC
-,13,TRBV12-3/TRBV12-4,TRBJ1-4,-,CASSLRTGEKLFF,TGTGCCAGCAGTCTAAGGACCGGGGAAAAACTGTTTTTT
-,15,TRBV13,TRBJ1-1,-,CASSLGFPADTEAFF,TGTGCCAGCAGCTTAGGGTTTCCGGCAGACACTGAAGCTTTCTTT
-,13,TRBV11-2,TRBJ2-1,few,CASATDRNNEQFF,TGTGCCAGCGCTACGGACAGAAACAATGAGCAGTTCTTC
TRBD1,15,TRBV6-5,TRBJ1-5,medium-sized,CASSPLKEDRVPQHF,TGTGCCAGCAGTCCGCTAAAGGAGGACAGGGTGCCCCAGCATTTT
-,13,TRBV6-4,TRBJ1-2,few,CASRLTLQDGYTF,TGTGCCAGCAGACTGACCCTCCAGGATGGCTACACCTTC
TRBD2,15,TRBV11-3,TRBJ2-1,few,CASSHPGLAGGEQFF,TGTGCCAGCAGCCATCCGGGACTAGCGGGGGGCGAGCAGTTCTTC
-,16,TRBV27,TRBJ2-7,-,CASSPSPSAFSYEQYF,TGTGCCAGCAGCCCTTCTCCCTCGGCGTTCTCCTACGAGCAGTACTTC
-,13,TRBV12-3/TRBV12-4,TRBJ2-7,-,CASSPRIAYEQYF,TGTGCCAGCAGTCCCCGGATCGCCTACGAGCAGTACTTC
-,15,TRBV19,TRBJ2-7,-,CASSITRTGSYEQYF,TGTGCCAGTAGTATCACCCGGACGGGCTCCTACGAGCAGTACTTC
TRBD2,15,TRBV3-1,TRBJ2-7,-,CASSLGGGPTYEQYF,TGTGCCAGCAGCCTCGGCGGGGGGCCAACCTACGAGCAGTACTTC
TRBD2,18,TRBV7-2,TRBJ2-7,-,CASSLYSQTSGGTYEQYF,TGTGCCAGCAGCTTATACTCCCAGACTAGCGGGGGAACCTACGAGCAGTACTTC
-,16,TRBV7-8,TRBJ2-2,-,CASSQFWGTNTGELFF,TGTGCCAGCAGCCAATTCTGGGGAACGAACACCGGGGAGCTGTTTTTT
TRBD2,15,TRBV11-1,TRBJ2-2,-,CASSPAGGVSGELFF,TGTGCCAGCAGCCCGGCGGGGGGCGTCTCCGGGGAGCTGTTTTTT
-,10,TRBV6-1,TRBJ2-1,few,CASRYNEQFF,TGTGCCAGCAGGTACAATGAGCAGTTCTTC
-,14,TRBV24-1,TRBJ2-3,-,CATSNTGHPDTQYF,TGTGCCACCAGTAATACAGGGCACCCAGATACGCAGTATTTT
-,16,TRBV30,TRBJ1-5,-,CAWGVGTDYSNQPQHF,TGTGCCTGGGGCGTAGGGACGGATTATAGCAATCAGCCCCAGCATTTT
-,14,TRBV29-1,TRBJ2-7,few,CSVWKGVHSYEQYF,TGCAGCGTATGGAAGGGCGTCCACTCCTACGAGCAGTACTTC
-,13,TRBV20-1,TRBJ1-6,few,CSAHDRTNSPLHF,TGCAGTGCCCACGACAGGACCAATTCACCCCTCCACTTT
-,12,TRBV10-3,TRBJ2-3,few,CAISDSTDTQYF,TGTGCCATCAGTGACAGCACAGATACGCAGTATTTT
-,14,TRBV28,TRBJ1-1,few,CASSPGTEDTEVFF,TGTGCCTCCTCCCCCGGGACGGAGGACACTGAAGTTTTCTTT
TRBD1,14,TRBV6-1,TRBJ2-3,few,CASSVVQGTDTQYF,TGTGCCAGCAGTGTAGTACAGGGGACAGATACGCAGTATTTT
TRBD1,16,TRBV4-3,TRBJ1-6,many,CASSQERGLYNSPLHF,TGCGCCAGCAGCCAAGAAAGGGGGCTCTATAATTCACCCCTCCACTTT
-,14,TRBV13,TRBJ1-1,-,CASSLGGRDTEAFF,TGTGCCAGCAGCTTAGGGGGCCGAGACACTGAAGCTTTCTTT
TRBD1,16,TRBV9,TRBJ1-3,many,CASSVSGTASGNTIYF,TGTGCCAGCAGCGTCTCCGGGACAGCAAGTGGAAACACCATATATTTT
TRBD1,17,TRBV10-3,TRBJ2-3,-,CAISEPGQGGRGDTQYF,TGTGCCATCAGTGAACCGGGACAGGGGGGCCGCGGCGATACGCAGTATTTT